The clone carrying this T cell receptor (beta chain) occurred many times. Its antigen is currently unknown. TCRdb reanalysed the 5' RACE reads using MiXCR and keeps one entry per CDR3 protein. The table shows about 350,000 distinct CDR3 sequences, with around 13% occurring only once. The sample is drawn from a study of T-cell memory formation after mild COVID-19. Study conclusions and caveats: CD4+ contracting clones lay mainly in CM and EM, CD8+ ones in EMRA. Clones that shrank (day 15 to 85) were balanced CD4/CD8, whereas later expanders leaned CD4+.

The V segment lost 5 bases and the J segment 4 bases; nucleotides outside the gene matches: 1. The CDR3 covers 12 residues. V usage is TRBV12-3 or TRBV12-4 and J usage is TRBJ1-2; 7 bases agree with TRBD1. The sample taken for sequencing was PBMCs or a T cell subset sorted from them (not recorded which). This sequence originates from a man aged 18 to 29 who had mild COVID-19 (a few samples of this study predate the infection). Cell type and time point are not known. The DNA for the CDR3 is TGTGCCAGCAGTCCAGGGGGCTATGGCTACACCTTC. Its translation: CASSPGGYGYTF.